A single sample gave rise to the 25 T cell receptor beta chains below, sequenced in a study of CD8+ T cells in alopecia areata. Following extraction, RNA underwent reverse transcription to cDNA, which served as the sequencing template. Some clones are missing from TCRdb's copy, which holds only in-frame ones; the method was immunoSEQ multiplex PCR. Of 150,000 to 200,000 clones in the sample, roughly 70% were seen once. Sample treatment: oral pan-JAK inhibitor, 5-10 mg twice daily. Sequenced material: CD4+ T cells sorted from blood, taken around week 50, from a patient treated with tofacitinib. All receptors derive from a human donor with alopecia areata.

This chain joins TRBV2 and TRBJ1-6, with TRBD1 identical over 10 bases. CDR1 is SNHLY, CDR2 FYNNEI, per germline. The length of the CDR3 is 16 residues. The trim removed 5 bases at V and 7 bases at J, leaving 8 bases unmatched. The CDR3 loop is CASSLTGTGVNSPLHF. CDR3 in DNA: TGTGCCAGCAGTCTCACCGGGACAGGGGTCAATTCACCCCTCCACTTT.

This clone was observed a handful of times. The chain carries TRBV7-8 and TRBJ1-1; D is undetermined. The CDR3 length is 11 residues. Per germline, CDR1 SGHVS and CDR2 FQNEAQ. V lost 10 bases and J lost 2, with 8 bases in between. CDR3 sequence reads: CAIQENTEAFF. Written as DNA, the CDR3 is TGTGCCATCCAGGAAAACACTGAAGCTTTCTTT.

The chain uses TRBV28 and TRBJ2-4, with a possible D match to TRBD1 (6 bases). Germline V gene sequence: CDR1 MDHEN, CDR2 SYDVKM. V was shortened by 4 bases and J by 7 bases, with 11 bases between the two germline ends. The CDR3 spans 13 residues. The CDR3 here is CASSSGQQNIQYF. DNA for the CDR3: TGTGCCAGCAGTTCCGGACAGCAGAACATTCAGTACTTC.

The V and J genes are TRBV19 and TRBJ1-6; maybe TRBD1 (5 bases). Trimming shortened V by 5 bases and J by 10 bases, and 15 bases separated the two germline ends. Per germline, CDR1 LNHDA and CDR2 SQIVND (reference sequence). The CDR3 sequence is 14 residues long. The CDR3 protein is CASSDQGIGSPLHF. CDR3 nucleotides: TGTGCCAGTAGTGACCAGGGCATAGGGTCACCCCTCCACTTT.

The genes are TRBV2 and TRBJ2-5, with D maybe TRBD1 (5 bases). Germline CDR1 and CDR2: SNHLY and FYNNEI. The V end lost 6 bases, the J end lost 4 bases, and 15 bases lay between the germline ends. This CDR3 comprises 14 residues. The CDR3, as DNA: TGTGCCAGCAGCGGAGAGACAGTGTTAGAGACCCAGTACTTC. Translation gives CASSGETVLETQYF.

This sequence joins TRBV29-1 and TRBJ1-1; D is possibly TRBD1 (5 bases). The CDR3 covers 13 residues. Looked up from germline, CDR1 is SQVTM and CDR2 is ANQGSEA. V lost 4 bases, J lost 4 bases, and 13 bases lay in between. CDR3 in DNA: TGCAGCGTTGTTGTCAGGGTTCGCACTGAAGCTTTCTTT. Its protein product is CSVVVRVRTEAFF.

This chain uses TRBV14 with TRBJ1-2; D remains unclear. Deletions cut 2 bases from V and 6 bases from J, with 13 bases between. The CDR3 runs 14 residues. The germline V gene encodes CDR1 SGHDN and CDR2 FVKESK. CDR3 in DNA: TGTGCCAGCAGCCAAACCCGTCAACAAGATGGCTACACCTTC. It is translated as CASSQTRQQDGYTF.

The V and J genes are TRBV11-2 and TRBJ2-3; 14 nucleotides line up with TRBD2. Germline-derived CDR1 and CDR2 are SGHAT and FQNNGV. The CDR3 is 17 amino acids. J was trimmed by 2 bases and V by 4 bases; bases with no gene match: 5. This CDR3 reads CASSSRLAGGHTDTQYF. CDR3 in DNA: TGTGCCAGCAGCTCCCGACTAGCGGGGGGGCACACAGATACGCAGTATTTT.

The chain joins TRBV4-1 to TRBJ2-2, with 8 bases lining up with TRBD2. CDR3 length: 18 amino acids. Germline trimming cut 3 bases from V and 6 bases from J; bases unmatched to any gene: 15. Germline lookup yields CDR1 MGHRA and CDR2 YSYEKL. The CDR3 here is CASSHLRRGGLASGELFF. The CDR3 DNA is TGCGCCAGCAGCCACCTGAGACGCGGGGGGTTAGCGTCCGGGGAGCTGTTTTTT.

This chain links TRBV15 with TRBJ1-2, with D hard to call. Germline CDR1 is LNHNV and CDR2 is YYDKDF (reference sequence). The ends were cut back, 0 bases at V and 4 bases at J, with 12 bases in the middle. The CDR3 extends over 15 amino acids. The CDR3 region has the DNA TGTGCCACCAGCAGAGATACCCACAGAAGCTATGGCTACACCTTC. Translated: CATSRDTHRSYGYTF. The full variable domain, its missing parts supplied by reference TRBV15 and TRBJ1-2, is DAMVIQNPRYQVTQFGKPVTLSCSQTLNHNVMYWYQQKSSQAPKLLFHYYDKDFNNEADTPDNFQSRRPNTSFCFLDIRSPGLGDTAMYLCATSRDTHRSYGYTFGSGTRLTVV.

V is TRBV30 and J is TRBJ2-2; D gene unclear. Trimming removed 3 bases at V and 0 bases at J, with 5 bases between. Germline V CDR1 and CDR2: GTSNPN, SVGIG (reference sequence). This CDR3 is built from 13 residues. The CDR3 is CAWSRTNTGELFF. The CDR3 nucleotides read TGTGCCTGGAGCAGGACGAACACCGGGGAGCTGTTTTTT.

The chain couples TRBV4-3 to TRBJ2-7; tentative D call: TRBD1 (5 bases). V lost 1 base and J lost 7, with 11 bases in between. The CDR3 has 13 residues. Germline V lookup: CDR1 LGHNA, CDR2 YSLEER. The CDR3 loop is CASSQGTQGEQYF. The DNA for the CDR3 is TGCGCCAGCAGCCAAGGGACCCAGGGAGAGCAGTACTTC.

The chain is built from TRBV7-2 and TRBJ1-2; D gene ambiguous. V dropped 3 bases and J dropped 12 bases, with 14 bases sitting between them. Germline values: CDR1 SGHTA, CDR2 FQGNSA. The length of the CDR3 is 12 residues. The CDR3 DNA reads as TGTGCCAGCAGCTTTGGCGCGCAAGGCCACACCTTC. Translating it yields CASSFGAQGHTF.

The genes are TRBV7-2 and TRBJ2-7, with 9 positions matching TRBD2. The ends lost 5 bases at V and 0 bases at J; junction bases unmatched: 2. This CDR3 is 14 amino acids long. Germline CDR1 and CDR2: SGHTA and FQGNSA. The CDR3 nucleotides read TGTGCCAGCAGCAGTAGCGGGAGCTCCTACGAGCAGTACTTC. This gives the protein CASSSSGSSYEQYF.

The chain joins TRBV7-9 to TRBJ2-7; 9 bases match TRBD1. V lost 3 bases and J lost 1; bases outside the gene matches: 4. CDR1 is SEHNR, CDR2 FQNEAQ, per germline (reference sequence). CDR3 length: 15 amino acids. The CDR3 region is CASSLAGQGSYEQYF. The DNA of the CDR3 is TGTGCCAGCAGCTTGGCGGGACAGGGTTCCTACGAGCAGTACTTC.

The chain combines TRBV29-1 with TRBJ1-4, with 7 bases aligning to TRBD1. The germline gives CDR1 SQVTM, CDR2 ANQGSEA. This CDR3 comprises 13 residues. V was pared by 5 bases and J by 4 bases, with 4 bases of the junction left unmatched. The CDR3 nucleotides read TGCAGCGTTCGGGACAGCCGTAATGAAAAACTGTTTTTT. Translating gives CSVRDSRNEKLFF.

The chain is built from TRBV5-1 and TRBJ1-4; no clear D. The V and J ends lost 0 bases and 6 bases respectively, with 3 bases between them. This CDR3 spans 12 amino acids. CDR1 is SGHRS, CDR2 YFSETQ, per germline. The DNA for the CDR3 is TGCGCCAGCAGCTTGGATTATGAAAAACTGTTTTTT. This translates into CASSLDYEKLFF.

V gene TRBV5-1 combines with J gene TRBJ2-2; D perhaps matches TRBD1 (6 bases). CDR3 length: 15 residues. V lost 4 bases and J lost 2, with 12 bases in between. Germline V gene lookup returns CDR1 SGHRS and CDR2 YFSETQ. The CDR3 loop reads CASSPGTFNTGELFF. DNA for the CDR3: TGCGCCAGCAGCCCTGGGACATTCAACACCGGGGAGCTGTTTTTT.

This clone came up a few times. The genes are TRBV27 and TRBJ1-5, with D possibly being TRBD1 (5 bases). Germline-derived CDR1 and CDR2 are MNHEY and SMNVEV (reference sequence). The germline V and J ends were trimmed by 4 bases and 3 bases, with 10 bases remaining between them. The CDR3 consists of 14 residues. In DNA, the CDR3 is TGTGCCAGCAGTTCAGCAGGGCTCAATCAGCCCCAGCATTTT. Translating it yields CASSSAGLNQPQHF.

In this sample, this clone turned up a few times. The chain employs TRBV5-6 and TRBJ2-5, with a possible D match to TRBD1 (5 bases). Germline values: CDR1 SGHDT, CDR2 YYEEEE. The CDR3 spans 15 residues. V lost 1 base and J lost 0, with 10 bases in between. CDR3 in amino acids: CASSLTGEYQETQYF. The CDR3 DNA reads as TGTGCCAGCAGCTTGACAGGCGAGTACCAAGAGACCCAGTACTTC.

The rearrangement joins TRBV7-2 to TRBJ2-7; D remains ambiguous. The CDR3 has 15 residues. Germline V gene lookup returns CDR1 SGHTA and CDR2 FQGNSA. The V gene lost 1 base and the J gene lost 1 base, with 11 bases spanning the gap. CDR3 nucleotide sequence: TGTGCCAGCAGCTTAGATCGGTTCAGTTCCTACGAGCAGTACTTC. Its translation is CASSLDRFSSYEQYF.

V is TRBV15 and J is TRBJ2-5; D is uncertain. CDR1 is LNHNV and CDR2 is YYDKDF in the germline V gene (reference sequence). Trimming took 1 base from V and 2 from J, leaving 14 bases between them. The CDR3 runs 16 residues. This CDR3 is CATSRVGSSGQETQYF. The CDR3 nucleotides read TGTGCCACCAGCAGAGTCGGTAGCTCCGGACAAGAGACCCAGTACTTC.

The chain links TRBV7-6 to TRBJ2-1, with 11 bases identical to TRBD2. CDR1 SGHVS and CDR2 FNYEAQ come from the germline V gene. Trimming cost V 5 bases and J 6 bases; bases outside gene matches: 9. The CDR3 is made up of 16 amino acids. CDR3 bases: TGTGCCAGCAGCCTAAGACTAGCGGGGTTCCGCAATGAGCAGTTCTTC. Protein product: CASSLRLAGFRNEQFF.

This chain uses TRBV5-1 with TRBJ2-2; TRBD1 matches at 8 bases. Germline values: CDR1 SGHRS, CDR2 YFSETQ. With 3 bases clipped from V and 0 bases from J, the junction kept 4 bases outside the gene matches. CDR3 size: 16 residues. CDR3 residues: CASSYVDRANTGELFF. DNA for the CDR3: TGCGCCAGCAGCTACGTGGACAGGGCGAACACCGGGGAGCTGTTTTTT.

V is TRBV6-1 and J is TRBJ2-2; TRBD2 matches 14 bases. The length of the CDR3 is 17 residues. Trimming took 4 bases from V and 0 from J; bases not matched to a gene: 1. Germline values: CDR1 MNHNS, CDR2 SASEGT. The CDR3 coding sequence is TGTGCCAGCAGTGGGACTAGCGGGGGGCCGAACACCGGGGAGCTGTTTTTT. Translation: CASSGTSGGPNTGELFF.